This TCR beta chain is from a study of tumor-infiltrating lymphocytes in oesophageal squamous cell carcinoma. The CDR3 is 15 amino acids in total, end residues counted. CDR1 and CDR2 from the germline V gene are MDHEN and SYDVKM. Regarding this clonotype: Without the conserved terminal phenylalanine or tryptophan, this CDR3 likely stems from a read error. The DNA is omitted, as the CDR3 cannot be located on it reliably, and the CDR3 follows TCRdb's listing.

Via MiXCR, TCRdb re-called the PCR reads, giving one row per CDR3 protein. The profile shows about 20,000 distinct CDR3 sequences, around 43% of them singletons. V and J are TRBV28 and TRBJ2-1; the DNA was not compared with TRBD1, the D call given in the table. This receptor was identified in a male donor with esophageal squamous cell carcinoma. The sequenced material came from blood. CDR3 residues: CASNTGGHYGYTFGS.